This T cell receptor (beta chain) was sequenced during a study of control samples from healthy donors and cancer patients. Assay used: immunoSEQ multiplex PCR; TCRdb lists only in-frame clones, some missing. The sample contains around 140,000 clones, roughly nine tenths of which appear only once. The sequenced material came from blood. This receptor was obtained from a man younger than 30 in good health.

CDR3 sequence reads: CASSQAGLTLGSTDTQYF. The DNA of the CDR3 is TGTGCCAGCAGCCAAGCGGGACTAACATTGGGAAGCACAGATACGCAGTATTTT. This chain uses TRBV3-1 (or the pseudogene TRBV3-2) with TRBJ2-3; TRBD2 aligns across 7 bases. V trimming: 1 base; J trimming: 0 bases; junction bases outside the gene matches: 10. The CDR3 totals 18 residues. Germline V gene lookup returns CDR1 LGHDT and CDR2 YNNKEL (reference sequence).